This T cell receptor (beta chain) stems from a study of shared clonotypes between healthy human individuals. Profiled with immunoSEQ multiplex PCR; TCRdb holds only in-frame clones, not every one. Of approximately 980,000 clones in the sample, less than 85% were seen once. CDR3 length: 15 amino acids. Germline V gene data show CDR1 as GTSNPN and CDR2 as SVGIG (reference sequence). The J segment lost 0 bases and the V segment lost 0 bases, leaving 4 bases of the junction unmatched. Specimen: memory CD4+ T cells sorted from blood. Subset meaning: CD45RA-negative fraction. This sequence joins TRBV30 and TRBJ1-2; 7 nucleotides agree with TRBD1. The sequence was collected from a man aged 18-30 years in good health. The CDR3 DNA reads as TGTGCCTGGAGTGTACCGGGACAGACTAACTATGGCTACACCTTC. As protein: CAWSVPGQTNYGYTF.